The 31 T cell receptor beta chains below were found in one sample sequenced in a study of CD8+ T cells in alopecia areata. Following extraction, RNA underwent reverse transcription to cDNA, which served as the sequencing template. Measured with immunoSEQ multiplex PCR; TCRdb has only the in-frame clones, and not every one. The table records fewer than 40,000 clones, 62% of them present only once. Sequencing was done on a sample of NKG2D-high CD8+ T cells sorted from blood. These receptors were obtained from a human donor with alopecia areata.

This clone was seen a single time. The chain links TRBV7-2 to TRBJ2-1; 13 bases align to TRBD2. CDR3 length equals 16 residues. CDR1 and CDR2 (germline): SGHTA, FQGNSA. V was clipped by 6 bases and J by 3 bases; unmatched bases: 5. DNA for the CDR3: TGTGCCAGCAGAAGCCGACTAGCGGGAGGCTACAATGAGCAGTTCTTC. Amino acid sequence: CASRSRLAGGYNEQFF. Full variable domain (rest looked up from reference TRBV7-2 and TRBJ2-1): GAGVSQSPSNKVTEKGKDVELRCDPISGHTALYWYRQSLGQGLEFLIYFQGNSAPDKSGLPSDRFSAERTGGSVSTLTIQRTQQEDSAVYLCASRSRLAGGYNEQFFGPGTRLTVL.

This clone was found a few times. The chain is built from TRBV7-9 and TRBJ1-4, with D uncertain. CDR3 size: 13 residues. Germline lookup yields CDR1 SEHNR and CDR2 FQNEAQ (reference sequence). V lost 0 bases to trimming and J lost 7 bases, with 6 bases between them. The DNA for the CDR3 is TGTGCCAGCAGCTTAGCCGATCTTGAAAAACTGTTTTTT. It is translated as CASSLADLEKLFF.

V is TRBV6-5 and J is TRBJ1-3; D call uncertain. Germline loops: CDR1 MNHEY, CDR2 SVGAGI. V lost 8 bases and J 2 bases, leaving 10 bases between the germline ends. The CDR3 extends over 13 amino acids. The CDR3 spells CASGSGAGNTIYF. The DNA of the CDR3 is TGTGCCAGCGGCAGCGGCGCTGGAAACACCATATATTTT.

The chain couples TRBV4-3 to TRBJ2-2; D is undetermined. V lost 0 bases, J lost 0 bases, and 11 bases lay in between. Germline CDR1 is LGHNA and CDR2 is YSLEER. This CDR3 comprises 17 residues. CDR3 nucleotides: TGCGCCAGCAGCCAAGATCAAGCAGGAGCGAACACCGGGGAGCTGTTTTTT. Protein: CASSQDQAGANTGELFF.

This clone was picked up one time. The V and J genes are TRBV18 and TRBJ2-1, with TRBD2 matching 8 bases. V was clipped by 7 bases and J by 1 base; unmatched bases: 6. This CDR3 contains 15 residues. Germline V gene sequence: CDR1 KGHSH, CDR2 LQKENI. The CDR3 DNA sequence: TGTGCCAGCTTCGTTATAGCGGGATCCTACAATGAGCAGTTCTTC. Translated, it gives CASFVIAGSYNEQFF.

This chain connects TRBV2 to TRBJ1-5, with D possibly matching TRBD1 (5 bases). Germline V gene lookup returns CDR1 SNHLY and CDR2 FYNNEI. This CDR3 comprises 12 residues. Trimming shortened V by 4 bases and J by 7 bases, and 8 bases separated the two germline ends. CDR3 sequence reads: CASSGGGQPQHF. The CDR3, as DNA: TGTGCCAGCAGTGGGGGGGGACAGCCCCAGCATTTT. The complete variable domain, with remaining parts taken from reference TRBV2 and TRBJ1-5, reads EPEVTQTPSHQVTQMGQEVILRCVPISNHLYFYWYRQILGQKVEFLVSFYNNEISEKSEIFDDQFSVERPDGSNFTLKIRSTKLEDSAMYFCASSGGGQPQHFGDGTRLSIL.

The chain is built from TRBV4-2 and TRBJ2-7; 9 positions agree with TRBD1. Germline V gene sequence: CDR1 LGHNA, CDR2 YNFKEQ. The CDR3 runs to 15 residues. Trimming at V came to 3 bases and at J to 3 bases, leaving 6 bases not matched to a gene. CDR3 amino acids: CASSQGQGPGYEQYF. The CDR3 region has the DNA TGTGCCAGCAGCCAGGGACAGGGTCCGGGCTACGAGCAGTACTTC.

The chain couples TRBV7-9 to TRBJ2-1; D perhaps matches TRBD2 (5 bases). The CDR3 runs to 15 residues. CDR1 is SEHNR and CDR2 is FQNEAQ in the germline V gene (reference sequence). The germline V and J ends were trimmed by 2 bases and 5 bases, with 13 bases remaining between them. The CDR3 loop is CASSLIPMRDNEQFF. As DNA, the CDR3 is TGTGCCAGCAGCTTAATACCGATGAGGGACAATGAGCAGTTCTTC.

The genes are TRBV4-3 and TRBJ2-5, with D possibly matching TRBD2 (6 bases). Germline values: CDR1 LGHNA, CDR2 YSLEER. Trimming took 0 bases from V and 7 from J, leaving 21 bases between them. CDR3 length equals 17 residues. The CDR3 loop reads CASSQDSSGLPVGTQYF. The CDR3, as DNA: TGCGCCAGCAGCCAAGACTCGTCGGGACTCCCGGTGGGGACCCAGTACTTC.

J is TRBJ2-3 and V is TRBV28; maybe TRBD2 (6 bases). The CDR3 sequence is 15 residues long. V dropped 5 bases and J dropped 2 bases, with 14 bases sitting between them. CDR1 and CDR2 from the germline V gene are MDHEN and SYDVKM. The CDR3 loop reads CASSRGAGSTDTQYF. The CDR3 nucleotides read TGTGCCAGCAGTCGCGGGGCCGGCTCCACAGATACGCAGTATTTT.

This rearrangement joins TRBV7-8 to TRBJ2-7; TRBD2 agrees at 11 bases. The trim removed 1 base at V and 2 bases at J, leaving 10 bases unmatched. The CDR3 sequence is 18 residues long. Germline V CDR1 and CDR2: SGHVS, FQNEAQ. CDR3: CASSLEKKTSGTTYEQYF. Written as DNA, the CDR3 is TGTGCCAGCAGCTTAGAAAAAAAGACTAGCGGGACCACCTACGAGCAGTACTTC.

This rearrangement joins TRBV29-1 to TRBJ2-1; D gene unclear. The CDR3 spans 12 residues. Germline CDR1 and CDR2: SQVTM and ANQGSEA. V lost 7 bases and J lost 9, with 16 bases in between. CDR3 amino acids: CSAPVGWSEQFF. The CDR3 DNA reads TGCAGCGCCCCCGTGGGGTGGAGTGAGCAGTTCTTC.

This clone was seen only a few times. The chain recombines TRBV12-5 with TRBJ2-7; 7 nucleotides line up with TRBD1. V shed 0 bases and J 3 bases; nucleotides not matched to a gene: 8. The CDR3 has 16 amino acids. CDR1 and CDR2 (germline): LGHNT, FRNRAP. CDR3 nucleotides: TGTGCTAGTGGTTTGGTCAAGACAGGGTATAGCTACGAGCAGTACTTC. It is translated as CASGLVKTGYSYEQYF. Together with reference TRBV12-5 and TRBJ2-7, the CDR3 gives the full variable domain: DARVTQTPRHKVTEMGQEVTMRCQPILGHNTVFWYRQTMMQGLELLAYFRNRAPLDDSGMPKDRFSAEMPDATLATLKIQPSEPRDSAVYFCASGLVKTGYSYEQYFGPGTRLTVT.

This clone was seen only once. V is TRBV28 and J is TRBJ1-2; 7 nucleotides align to TRBD1. Germline V CDR1 and CDR2: MDHEN, SYDVKM. The CDR3 spans 15 residues. The junction had 7 bases not matched to a gene; V was cut back by 2 bases and J by 4 bases. The CDR3: CASSLVTGLLYGYTF. CDR3 DNA: TGTGCCAGCAGTTTAGTGACAGGGTTGCTCTATGGCTACACCTTC.

This clone was recorded a few times. The V gene is TRBV5-1, the J gene TRBJ2-7; no clear D gene. The germline gives CDR1 SGHRS, CDR2 YFSETQ. CDR3 length equals 14 residues. Trimming left V 3 bases short and J 0 bases short, with 10 bases between. The CDR3 nucleotides read TGCGCCAGCAGCTCGCAGACAAGCTCCTACGAGCAGTACTTC. This encodes CASSSQTSSYEQYF.

The V and J genes are TRBV5-1 and TRBJ2-5; a possible D gene is TRBD1 (5 bases). The tail of the sequence fits TRBJ2-7 better, so the J call may be wrong. The CDR3 is 13 amino acids. Germline CDR1 and CDR2: SGHRS and YFSETQ. The DNA of the CDR3 is TGCGCCAGCAGCTCAAGGGGCTCCTACGAGCAGTACTTC. This sequence encodes CASSSRGSYEQYF.

To note about this clone: Distinct nucleotide sequences in the sample also encode this CDR3. The CDR3 DNA reads as TGTGCCAGTAGTATGGGGACGGGGCTCAATGAGCAGTTCTTC. Its protein product is CASSMGTGLNEQFF. This chain connects TRBV19 to TRBJ2-1, with D perhaps assigned TRBD1 or TRBD2 (5 bases each). CDR1 is LNHDA and CDR2 is SQIVND in the germline V gene (reference sequence). The CDR3 has 14 residues. The germline V and J ends were trimmed by 3 bases and 6 bases, with 12 bases remaining between them.

This clone was seen a handful of times. The V and J genes are TRBV29-1 and TRBJ2-5; D gene uncertain. The end of the DNA is better explained by TRBJ2-7, so the J call may be wrong. CDR1 SQVTM and CDR2 ANQGSEA come from the germline V gene. CDR3 size: 13 residues. CDR3: CSVKTTVSYEQYF. The CDR3 DNA follows: TGCAGCGTTAAAACGACGGTATCCTACGAGCAGTACTTC.

V usage is TRBV7-8 and J usage is TRBJ2-3; no clear D. The V end was cut by 5 bases, the J end by 3 bases, with 3 bases between. Germline assignment: CDR1 SGHVS and CDR2 FQNEAQ. The CDR3 has 11 amino acids. The CDR3 region is CASSLTDTQYF. DNA for the CDR3: TGTGCCAGCAGCCTAACAGATACGCAGTATTTT.

J is TRBJ2-5 and V is TRBV7-8, with TRBD1 matching over 9 bases. V gave up 5 bases and J gave up 5 bases; unmatched junction bases: 9. Germline values: CDR1 SGHVS, CDR2 FQNEAQ. This CDR3 region has 15 residues. The CDR3 sequence is CASSPVDRGRETQYF. In nucleotides, the CDR3 is TGTGCCAGCAGCCCCGTGGACAGGGGTAGGGAGACCCAGTACTTC.

This sequence joins TRBV27 and TRBJ2-1; D assignment may be TRBD1 or TRBD2 (5 bases each). Trimming pared 5 bases from V and 8 bases from J, leaving 13 bases between. Germline V gene sequence: CDR1 MNHEY, CDR2 SMNVEV (reference sequence). This CDR3 contains 13 residues. The CDR3 bases are TGTGCCAGCAGTGGGGCAGCGGCCCATGAGCAGTTCTTC. This gives the protein CASSGAAAHEQFF.

The sample holds a few counts of this clone. The chain has TRBV13 and TRBJ2-2; a possible D gene is TRBD2 (6 bases). This CDR3 region has 15 residues. Germline CDR1 PRHDT, CDR2 FYEKMQ (reference sequence). The V end lost 2 bases, the J end lost 5 bases, and 12 bases lay between the germline ends. CDR3 amino acids: CASSLSGRGTGELFF. For the CDR3, the DNA is TGTGCCAGCAGCTTATCCGGGAGAGGGACCGGGGAGCTGTTTTTT.

The J gene is TRBJ2-7, the V gene TRBV5-1; D remains unclear. The V end lost 0 bases, the J end lost 7 bases, and 5 bases lay between the germline ends. Germline V CDR1 and CDR2: SGHRS, YFSETQ. The CDR3 is 11 residues long. The CDR3 reads CASSLVREQYF. The CDR3, as DNA: TGCGCCAGCAGCTTGGTAAGGGAGCAGTACTTC.

The chain has TRBV6-5 and TRBJ1-5; D call uncertain. Trimming removed 8 bases at V and 2 bases at J, with 16 bases between. The CDR3 is 15 residues long. Germline V CDR1 and CDR2: MNHEY, SVGAGI. The DNA for the CDR3 is TGTGCCAGCGTCCCGGCCGGGGTTGGCAATCAGCCCCAGCATTTT. Translation gives CASVPAGVGNQPQHF.

V gene TRBV29-1 combines with J gene TRBJ2-1, with D possibly being TRBD1 or TRBD2 (5 bases each). V was clipped by 5 bases and J by 5 bases, with 13 bases between them. CDR1 is SQVTM, CDR2 ANQGSEA, per germline. The CDR3 spans 13 residues. The CDR3 protein is CSVLRDGNNEQFF. The DNA for the CDR3 is TGCAGCGTTCTACGGGACGGAAACAATGAGCAGTTCTTC.

The chain uses TRBV11-2 and TRBJ2-7; 7 bases are shared with TRBD2. Trimming at V came to 1 base and at J to 3 bases, leaving 9 bases not matched to a gene. Germline V CDR1 and CDR2: SGHAT, FQNNGV. The CDR3 covers 16 residues. In DNA, the CDR3 is TGTGCCAGCAGCTTAGCCCCCGCCTCTAGCGGCTACGAGCAGTACTTC. Translation: CASSLAPASSGYEQYF.

This sequence joins TRBV6-5 and TRBJ2-2; 13 bases match TRBD2. The CDR3 has 16 amino acids. J gave up 7 bases and V 4 bases, and 6 bases lay outside the gene matches. Germline V gives CDR1 MNHEY, CDR2 SVGAGI. Written as DNA, the CDR3 is TGTGCCAGCAGTTTCGGGACTAGCGGGACGAACGGGGAGCTGTTTTTT. Protein: CASSFGTSGTNGELFF.

This clone turned up a few times. The chain joins TRBV19 to TRBJ2-1, with unresolved D. The CDR3 length is 15 residues. In germline, CDR1 is LNHDA, CDR2 SQIVND (reference sequence). The ends were cut back, 8 bases at V and 0 bases at J, with 14 bases in the middle. CDR3 sequence reads: CASQPTLSSYNEQFF. CDR3 nucleotide sequence: TGTGCCAGTCAACCGACCCTAAGCTCCTACAATGAGCAGTTCTTC.

The chain combines TRBV2 with TRBJ2-5; D gene ambiguous. From germline, CDR1 is SNHLY and CDR2 FYNNEI. This CDR3 is built from 14 residues. Trimming left V 7 bases short and J 4 bases short, with 16 bases between. The CDR3 here is CASIALGSPETQYF. The CDR3 DNA follows: TGTGCCAGCATCGCGCTTGGATCTCCAGAGACCCAGTACTTC.

The chain links TRBV27 to TRBJ1-1; weak D call: TRBD1 (5 bases). CDR3 length equals 14 residues. Germline CDR1 is MNHEY and CDR2 is SMNVEV (reference sequence). The V end was cut by 6 bases, the J end by 5 bases, with 16 bases between. In DNA, the CDR3 is TGTGCCAGCAGGACTACCCAGGGTTATACTGAAGCTTTCTTT. Translating gives CASRTTQGYTEAFF.

Only one count was recorded for this clone. This chain uses TRBV14 with TRBJ2-5, with D possibly matching TRBD2 (5 bases). CDR1 and CDR2 from the germline V gene are SGHDN and FVKESK. CDR3 length: 15 amino acids. The ends were cut back, 2 bases at V and 3 bases at J, with 13 bases in the middle. The CDR3 DNA follows: TGTGCCAGCAGCCAAAGACTATTCTCCGAAGAGACCCAGTACTTC. The encoded protein is CASSQRLFSEETQYF. Looking up the rest from reference TRBV14 and TRBJ2-5 gives the full variable domain: EAGVTQFPSHSVIEKGQTVTLRCDPISGHDNLYWYRRVMGKEIKFLLHFVKESKQDESGMPNNRFLAERTGGTYSTLKVQPAELEDSGVYFCASSQRLFSEETQYFGPGTRLLVL.